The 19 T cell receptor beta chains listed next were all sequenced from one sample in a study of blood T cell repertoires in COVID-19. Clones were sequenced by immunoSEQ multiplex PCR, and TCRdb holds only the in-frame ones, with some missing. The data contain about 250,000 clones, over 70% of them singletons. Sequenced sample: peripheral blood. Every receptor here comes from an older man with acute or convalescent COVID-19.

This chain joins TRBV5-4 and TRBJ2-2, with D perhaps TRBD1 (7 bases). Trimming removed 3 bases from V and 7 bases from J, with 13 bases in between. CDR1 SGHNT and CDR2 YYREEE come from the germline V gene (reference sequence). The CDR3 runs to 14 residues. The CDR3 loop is CASSWRQGGGELFF. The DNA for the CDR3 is TGTGCCAGCAGCTGGAGACAGGGAGGCGGGGAGCTGTTTTTT.

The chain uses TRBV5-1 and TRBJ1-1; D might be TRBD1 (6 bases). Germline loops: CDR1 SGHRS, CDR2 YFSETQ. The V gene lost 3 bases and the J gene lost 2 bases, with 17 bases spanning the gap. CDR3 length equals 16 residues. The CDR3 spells CASSSGGSGGNTEAFF. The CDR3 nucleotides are TGCGCCAGCAGCTCCGGCGGGTCGGGGGGCAACACTGAAGCTTTCTTT.

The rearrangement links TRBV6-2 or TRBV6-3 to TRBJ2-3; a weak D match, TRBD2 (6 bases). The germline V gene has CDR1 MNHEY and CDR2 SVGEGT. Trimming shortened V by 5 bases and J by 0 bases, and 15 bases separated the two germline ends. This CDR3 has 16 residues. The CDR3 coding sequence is TGTGCCAGCAGTCCCTTGCGGGGCACTAGCACAGATACGCAGTATTTT. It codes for CASSPLRGTSTDTQYF.

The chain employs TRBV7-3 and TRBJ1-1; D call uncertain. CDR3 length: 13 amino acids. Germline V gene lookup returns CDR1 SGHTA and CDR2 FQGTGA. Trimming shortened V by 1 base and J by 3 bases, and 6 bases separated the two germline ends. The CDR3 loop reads CASSLIGDTEAFF. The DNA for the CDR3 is TGTGCCAGCAGCTTAATCGGGGACACTGAAGCTTTCTTT.

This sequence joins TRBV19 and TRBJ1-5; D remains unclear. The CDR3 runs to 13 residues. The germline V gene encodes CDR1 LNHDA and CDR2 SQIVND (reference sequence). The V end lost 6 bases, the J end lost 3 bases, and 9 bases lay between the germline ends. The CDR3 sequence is CASRYDTNQPQHF. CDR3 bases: TGTGCCAGTAGGTACGACACCAATCAGCCCCAGCATTTT.

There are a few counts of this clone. CDR3 amino acids: CASSSGTTFQETQYF. CDR3 bases: TGCGCCAGCAGCTCCGGGACAACTTTCCAAGAGACCCAGTACTTC. The genes are TRBV5-1 and TRBJ2-5; maybe TRBD1 (6 bases). The CDR3 spans 15 residues. CDR1 and CDR2 (germline): SGHRS, YFSETQ. Between the trimmed V and J ends, which lost 3 bases and 1 base, there was a span of 13 bases.

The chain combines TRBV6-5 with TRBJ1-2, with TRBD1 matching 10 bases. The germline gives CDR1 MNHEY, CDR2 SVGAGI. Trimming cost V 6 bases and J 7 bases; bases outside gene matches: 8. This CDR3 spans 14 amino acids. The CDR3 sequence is CASRRDRGSGGYTF. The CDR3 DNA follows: TGTGCCAGCAGAAGGGACAGGGGATCCGGTGGCTACACCTTC.

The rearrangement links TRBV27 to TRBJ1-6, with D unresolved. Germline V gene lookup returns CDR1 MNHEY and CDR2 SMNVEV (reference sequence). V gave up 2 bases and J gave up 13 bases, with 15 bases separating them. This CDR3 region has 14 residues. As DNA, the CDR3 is TGTGCCAGCAGTTTAGGTAGGAGGTTTGATCCCCTCCACTTT. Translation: CASSLGRRFDPLHF.

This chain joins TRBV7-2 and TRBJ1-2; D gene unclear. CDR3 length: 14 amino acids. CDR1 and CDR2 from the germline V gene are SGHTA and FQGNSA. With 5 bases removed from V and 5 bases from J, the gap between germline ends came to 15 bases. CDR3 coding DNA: TGTGCCAGCAGCCCCCTGGAGGGAACGTATGGCTACACCTTC. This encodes CASSPLEGTYGYTF.

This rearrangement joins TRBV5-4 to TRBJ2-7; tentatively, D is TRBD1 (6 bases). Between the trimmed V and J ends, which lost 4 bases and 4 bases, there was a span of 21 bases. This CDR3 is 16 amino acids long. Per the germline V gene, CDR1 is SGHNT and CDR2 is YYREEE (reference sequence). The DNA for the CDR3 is TGTGCCAGCAGCCCAGCAGGGACAATGGTCCGTTACGAGCAGTACTTC. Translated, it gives CASSPAGTMVRYEQYF.

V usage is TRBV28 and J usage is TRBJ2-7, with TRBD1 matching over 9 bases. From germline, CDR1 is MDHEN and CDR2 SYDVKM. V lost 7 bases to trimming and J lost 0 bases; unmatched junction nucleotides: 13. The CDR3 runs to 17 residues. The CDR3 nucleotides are TGTGCCAGCAACGAAAATCCCGGGACAGGGAGCTCCTACGAGCAGTACTTC. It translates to CASNENPGTGSSYEQYF.

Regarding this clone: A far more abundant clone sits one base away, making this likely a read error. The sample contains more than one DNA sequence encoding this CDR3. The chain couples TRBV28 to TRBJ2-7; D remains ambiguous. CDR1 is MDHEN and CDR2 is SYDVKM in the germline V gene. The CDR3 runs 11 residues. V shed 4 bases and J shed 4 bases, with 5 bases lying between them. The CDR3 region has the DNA TGTGCCAGCAGTTCCTCTTACGAGCAGTACTTC. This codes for CASSSSYEQYF.

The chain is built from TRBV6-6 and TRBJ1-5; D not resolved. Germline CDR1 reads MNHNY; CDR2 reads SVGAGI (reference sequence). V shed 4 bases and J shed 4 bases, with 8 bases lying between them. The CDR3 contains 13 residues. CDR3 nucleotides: TGTGCCAGCAGTTCCAACGGTAATCAGCCCCAGCATTTT. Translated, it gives CASSSNGNQPQHF.

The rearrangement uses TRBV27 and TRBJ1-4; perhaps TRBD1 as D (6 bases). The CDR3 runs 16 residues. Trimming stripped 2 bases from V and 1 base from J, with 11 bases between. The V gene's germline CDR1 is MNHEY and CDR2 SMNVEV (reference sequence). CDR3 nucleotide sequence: TGTGCCAGCAGTTTAAGGGCAGGGGAAACTAATGAAAAACTGTTTTTT. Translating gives CASSLRAGETNEKLFF.

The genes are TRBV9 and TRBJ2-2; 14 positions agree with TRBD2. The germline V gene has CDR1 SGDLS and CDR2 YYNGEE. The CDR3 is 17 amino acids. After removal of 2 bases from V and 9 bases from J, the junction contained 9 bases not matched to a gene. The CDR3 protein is CASSVAGTSGRSRELFF. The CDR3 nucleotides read TGTGCCAGCAGCGTCGCCGGGACTAGCGGGAGATCTAGGGAGCTGTTTTTT.

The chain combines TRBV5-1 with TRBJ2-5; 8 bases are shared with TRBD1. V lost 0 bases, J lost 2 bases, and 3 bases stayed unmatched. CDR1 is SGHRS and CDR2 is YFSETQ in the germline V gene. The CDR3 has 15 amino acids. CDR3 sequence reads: CASSLGTGNQETQYF. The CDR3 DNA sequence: TGCGCCAGCAGCTTGGGGACAGGGAATCAAGAGACCCAGTACTTC.

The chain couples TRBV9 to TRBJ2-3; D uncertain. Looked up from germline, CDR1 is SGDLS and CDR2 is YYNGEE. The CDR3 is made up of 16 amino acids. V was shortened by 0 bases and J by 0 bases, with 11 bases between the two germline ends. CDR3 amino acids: CASSVAYDSSTDTQYF. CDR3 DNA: TGTGCCAGCAGCGTAGCCTATGATTCGAGCACAGATACGCAGTATTTT.

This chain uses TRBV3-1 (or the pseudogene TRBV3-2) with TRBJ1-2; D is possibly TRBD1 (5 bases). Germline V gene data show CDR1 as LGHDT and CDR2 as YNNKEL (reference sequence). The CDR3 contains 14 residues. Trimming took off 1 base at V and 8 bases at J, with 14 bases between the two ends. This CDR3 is CASSQVVQGGGYTF. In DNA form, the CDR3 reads TGTGCCAGCAGCCAAGTAGTTCAGGGTGGAGGCTACACCTTC.

CDR3 in amino acids: CASSAPGSGNTIYF. In nucleotides, the CDR3 is TGTGCCAGCAGCGCTCCGGGATCTGGAAACACCATATATTTT. V usage is TRBV25-1 and J usage is TRBJ1-3; D is ambiguous. CDR3 length equals 14 residues. Germline lookup yields CDR1 MGHDK and CDR2 SYGVNS. Trimming took off 6 bases at V and 1 base at J, with 10 bases between the two ends.